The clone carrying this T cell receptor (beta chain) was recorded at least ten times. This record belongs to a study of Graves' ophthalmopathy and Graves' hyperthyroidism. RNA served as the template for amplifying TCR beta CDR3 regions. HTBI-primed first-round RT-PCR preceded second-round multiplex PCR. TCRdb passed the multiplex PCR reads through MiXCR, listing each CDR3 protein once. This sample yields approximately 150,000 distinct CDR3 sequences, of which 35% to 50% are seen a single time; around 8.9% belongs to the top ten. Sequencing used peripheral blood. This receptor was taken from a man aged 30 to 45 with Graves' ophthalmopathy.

The CDR3: CASRGQGDQPQHF. The CDR3 region has the DNA TGTGCCAGCAGGGGACAGGGGGATCAGCCCCAGCATTTT. The chain combines TRBV25-1 with TRBJ1-5, with 11 bases identical to TRBD1. V lost 6 bases to trimming and J lost 5 bases; unmatched junction nucleotides: 0. From germline, CDR1 is MGHDK and CDR2 SYGVNS. The CDR3 sequence is 13 residues long.